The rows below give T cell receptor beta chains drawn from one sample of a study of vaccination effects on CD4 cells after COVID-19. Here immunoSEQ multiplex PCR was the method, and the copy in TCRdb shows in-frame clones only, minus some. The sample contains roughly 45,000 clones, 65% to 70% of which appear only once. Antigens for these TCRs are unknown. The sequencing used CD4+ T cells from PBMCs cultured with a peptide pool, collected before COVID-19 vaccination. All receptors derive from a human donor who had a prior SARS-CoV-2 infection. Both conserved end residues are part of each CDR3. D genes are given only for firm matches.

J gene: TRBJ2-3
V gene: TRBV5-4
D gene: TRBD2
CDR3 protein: CASSSATWTSGIGGTDTQYF

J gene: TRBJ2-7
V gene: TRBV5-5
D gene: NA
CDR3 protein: CASSLLVNSGGEQYF

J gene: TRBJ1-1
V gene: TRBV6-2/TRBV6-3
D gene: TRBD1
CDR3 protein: CASSDLDRGNTEAFF

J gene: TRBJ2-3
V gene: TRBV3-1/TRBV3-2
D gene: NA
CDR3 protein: CASSLGGGTDTQYF

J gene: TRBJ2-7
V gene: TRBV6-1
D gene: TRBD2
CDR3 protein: CASSDGLAVPYEQYF

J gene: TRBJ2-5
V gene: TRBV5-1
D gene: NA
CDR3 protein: CASSYSGQETQYF

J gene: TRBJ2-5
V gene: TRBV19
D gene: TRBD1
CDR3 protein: CASSLDRAEETQYF

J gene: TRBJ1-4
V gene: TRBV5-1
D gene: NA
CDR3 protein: CASSLGWGSEKLFF

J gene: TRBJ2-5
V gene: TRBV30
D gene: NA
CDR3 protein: CAWSITDEETQYF

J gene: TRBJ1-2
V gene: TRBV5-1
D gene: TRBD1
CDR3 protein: CASSLDTGVGYGYTF

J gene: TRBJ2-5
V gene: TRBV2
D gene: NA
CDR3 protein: CASSGSGQETQYF

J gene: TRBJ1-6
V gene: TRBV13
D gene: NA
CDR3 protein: CASSFMTQGPERPNSPLHF

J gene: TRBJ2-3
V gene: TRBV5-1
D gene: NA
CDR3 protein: CASSPAFSTDTQYF

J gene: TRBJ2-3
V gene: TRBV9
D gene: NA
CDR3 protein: CASSVVSVADTQYF

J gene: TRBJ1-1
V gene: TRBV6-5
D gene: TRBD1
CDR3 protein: CASTRQGGTEAFF

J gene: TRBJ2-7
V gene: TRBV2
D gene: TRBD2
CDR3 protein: CASSGGTSGSATYEQYF

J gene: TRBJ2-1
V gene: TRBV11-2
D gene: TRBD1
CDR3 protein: CASSLGTGAYNEQFF

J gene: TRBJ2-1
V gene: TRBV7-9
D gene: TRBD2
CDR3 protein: CASSPTSGPRRTYNEQFF

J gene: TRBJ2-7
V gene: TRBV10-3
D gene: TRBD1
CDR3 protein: CAISAAGQGYDEQYF

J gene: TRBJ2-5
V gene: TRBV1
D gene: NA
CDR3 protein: CTSSLGLAGATPGDETQYF

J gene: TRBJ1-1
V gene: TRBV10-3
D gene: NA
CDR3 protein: CAISGSANTEAFF

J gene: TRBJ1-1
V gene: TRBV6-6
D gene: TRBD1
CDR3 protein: CASSYPGTGKPEAFF

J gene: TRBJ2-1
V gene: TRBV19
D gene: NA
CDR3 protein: CASSPLTYPRRDDYNEQFF

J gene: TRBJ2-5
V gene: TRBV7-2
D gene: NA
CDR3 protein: CASSPGLEVETQYF

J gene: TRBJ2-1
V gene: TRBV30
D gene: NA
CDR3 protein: CAWSHSNEQFF

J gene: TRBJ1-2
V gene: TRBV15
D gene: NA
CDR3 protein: CATSRVGAGTRSNYGYTF

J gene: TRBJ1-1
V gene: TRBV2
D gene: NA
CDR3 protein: CASSWGAGVNTEAFF

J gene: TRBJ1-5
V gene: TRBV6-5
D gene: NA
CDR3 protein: CASKKSRSDQPQHF

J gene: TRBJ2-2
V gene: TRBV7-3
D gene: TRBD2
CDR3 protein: CASSYPLEAGGAGELFF

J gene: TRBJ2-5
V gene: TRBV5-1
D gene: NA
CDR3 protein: CASSRQQETQYF

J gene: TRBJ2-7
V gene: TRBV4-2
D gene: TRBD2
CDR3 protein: CASSQRQGERGSSYEQYF

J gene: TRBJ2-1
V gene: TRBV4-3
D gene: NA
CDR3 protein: CASSPGVLYNEQFF

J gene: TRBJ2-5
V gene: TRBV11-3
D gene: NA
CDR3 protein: CASSVNRMETQYF

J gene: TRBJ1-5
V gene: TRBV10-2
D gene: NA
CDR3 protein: CASSYRGGNGQPQHF

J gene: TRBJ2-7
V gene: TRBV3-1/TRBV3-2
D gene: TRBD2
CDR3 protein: CASSLSTSGRKYEQYF

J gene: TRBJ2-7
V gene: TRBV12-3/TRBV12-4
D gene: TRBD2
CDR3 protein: CASRRTSGREQYF

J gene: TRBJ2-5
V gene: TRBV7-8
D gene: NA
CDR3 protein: CASSPVPIQETQYF

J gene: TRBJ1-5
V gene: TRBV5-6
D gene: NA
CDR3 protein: CASSFSLNQPQHF

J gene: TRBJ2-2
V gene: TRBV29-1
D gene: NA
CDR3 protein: CSVGGPTGELFF

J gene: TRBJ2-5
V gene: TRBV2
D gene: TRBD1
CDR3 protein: CASRRTGGQETQYF

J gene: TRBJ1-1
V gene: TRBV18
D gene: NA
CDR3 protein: CASSPAGSWGGTEAFF

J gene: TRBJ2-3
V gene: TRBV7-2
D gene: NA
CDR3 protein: CASSSRAADTQYF

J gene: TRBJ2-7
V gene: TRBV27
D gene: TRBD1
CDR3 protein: CASGTTGGRMEQYF

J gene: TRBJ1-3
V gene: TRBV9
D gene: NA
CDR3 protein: CASSARGPGNTIYF

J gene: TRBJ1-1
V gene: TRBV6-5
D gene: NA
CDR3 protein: CASSFRGAAFF